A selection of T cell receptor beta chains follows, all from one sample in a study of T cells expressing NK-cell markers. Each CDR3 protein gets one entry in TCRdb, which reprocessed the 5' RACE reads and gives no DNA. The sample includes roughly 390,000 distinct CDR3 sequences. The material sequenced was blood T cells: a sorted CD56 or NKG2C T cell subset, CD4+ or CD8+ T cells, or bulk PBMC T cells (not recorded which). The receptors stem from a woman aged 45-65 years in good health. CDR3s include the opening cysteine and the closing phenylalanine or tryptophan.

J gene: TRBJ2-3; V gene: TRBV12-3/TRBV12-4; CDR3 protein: CASSPGPPTQYF
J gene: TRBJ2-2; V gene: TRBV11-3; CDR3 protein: CASSLLAGDATGELFF
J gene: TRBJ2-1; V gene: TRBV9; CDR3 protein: CASSVGRSNIGEQFF
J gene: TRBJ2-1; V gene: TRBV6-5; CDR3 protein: CASSAQGRGNEQFF
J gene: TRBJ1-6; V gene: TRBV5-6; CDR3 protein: CASSQEDRSSPLHF
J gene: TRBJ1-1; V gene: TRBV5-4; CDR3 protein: CASSGLGQGGLFSTEAFF
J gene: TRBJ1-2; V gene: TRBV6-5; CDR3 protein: CASRPSTGAGYTF
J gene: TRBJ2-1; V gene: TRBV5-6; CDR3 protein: CASSLAGQATNEQFF
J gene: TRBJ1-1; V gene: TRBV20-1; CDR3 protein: CSASQSVDTEAFF
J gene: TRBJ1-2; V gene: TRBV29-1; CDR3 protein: CSAGRGSLNYGYTF
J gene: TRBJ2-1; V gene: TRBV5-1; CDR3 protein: CASSLLAGGPFVEQFF
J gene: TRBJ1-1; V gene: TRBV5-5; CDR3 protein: CASSYYRESGLAFF
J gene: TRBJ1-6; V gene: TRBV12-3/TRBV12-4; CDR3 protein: CASSLPGARSPLHF
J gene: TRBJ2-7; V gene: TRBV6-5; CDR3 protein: CASSSPDRGLYEQYF
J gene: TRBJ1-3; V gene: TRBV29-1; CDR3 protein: CSVDDRPGNTIYF
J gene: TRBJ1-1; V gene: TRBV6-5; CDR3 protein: CASSYDSPAEAFF
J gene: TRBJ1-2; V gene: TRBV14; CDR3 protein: CASSPIYYGYTF
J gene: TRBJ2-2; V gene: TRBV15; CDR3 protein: CATSRGLAGDTSGELFF
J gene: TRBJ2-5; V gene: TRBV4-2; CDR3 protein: CASSQDWGTSGRAGETQYF
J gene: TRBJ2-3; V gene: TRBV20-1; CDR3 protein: CSARDLRASGGSTDTQYF
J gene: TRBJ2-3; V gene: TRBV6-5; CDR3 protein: CATSGQGLGTDTQYF
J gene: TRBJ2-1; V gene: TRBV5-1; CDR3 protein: CASSLEVGIFREQFF
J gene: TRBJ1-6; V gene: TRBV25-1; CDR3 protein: CASSWGADNSPLHF
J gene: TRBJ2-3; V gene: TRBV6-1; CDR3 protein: CATETGEFGTDTQYF
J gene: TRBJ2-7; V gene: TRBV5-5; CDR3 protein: CASRRLDREDYEQYF
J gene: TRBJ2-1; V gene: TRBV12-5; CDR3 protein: CASGLEVGLAGVGSYNEQFF
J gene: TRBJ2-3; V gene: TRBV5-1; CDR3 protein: CASSLVFADTQYF
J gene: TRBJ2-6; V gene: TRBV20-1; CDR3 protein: CSARDQGAGGANVLTF
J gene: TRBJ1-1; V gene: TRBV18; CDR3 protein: CASSPSTGYTEAFF
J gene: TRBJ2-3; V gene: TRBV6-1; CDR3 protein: CASSESGIAQYF
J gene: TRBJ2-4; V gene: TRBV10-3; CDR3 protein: CANSSDGLRYF
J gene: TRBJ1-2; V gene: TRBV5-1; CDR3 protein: CASSLGYAYGYTF
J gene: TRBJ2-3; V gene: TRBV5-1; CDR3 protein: CASSPGLAGGGTDTQYF
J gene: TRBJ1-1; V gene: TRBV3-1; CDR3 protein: CASSQGRVGTEAFF
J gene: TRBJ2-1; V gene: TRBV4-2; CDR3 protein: CASSQDRSGEQFF
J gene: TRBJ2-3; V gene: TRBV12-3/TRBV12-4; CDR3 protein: CASSLIGLTDTQYF
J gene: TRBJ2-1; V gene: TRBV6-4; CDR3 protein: CASSDGGGGVDEQFF
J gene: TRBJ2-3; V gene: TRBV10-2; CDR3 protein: CASSVLSGRISDTQYF
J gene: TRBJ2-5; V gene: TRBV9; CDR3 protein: CASSAGLAGGYQETQYF
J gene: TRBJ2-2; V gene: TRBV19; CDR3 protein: CASSRESDTGELFF
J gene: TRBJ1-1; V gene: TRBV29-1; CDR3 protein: CSAKGQGEFMNTEAFF
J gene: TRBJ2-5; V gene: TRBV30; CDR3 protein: CAWSVLGGETQYF
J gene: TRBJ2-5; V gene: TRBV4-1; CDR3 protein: CASSLGQKETQYF
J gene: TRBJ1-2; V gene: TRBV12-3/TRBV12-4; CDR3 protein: CASSLEASGGTF
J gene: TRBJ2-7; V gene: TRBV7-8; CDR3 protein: CASSFYRGSYEQYF
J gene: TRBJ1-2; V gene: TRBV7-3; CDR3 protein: CASSLGGLRRNYGYTF
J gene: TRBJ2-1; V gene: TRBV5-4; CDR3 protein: CASSLVGTSLNEQFF